This T cell receptor (beta chain) was documented in a study of blood T cell repertoires in COVID-19 (dated by TCRdb to 2020 to 2021). Study-level background: The collaborator samples originated in the United States, Italy and Spain and spanned the acute and convalescent phases of COVID-19. The sample metadata nearly always contained a de-identified subject ID, COVID-19 status, age in years and sex. The repertoires were made available in a free public database intended to serve as a resource for research on the immune response to SARS-CoV-2. Subjects who had been exposed to COVID-19, were actively infected with it, or had recovered from it provided the deeply sampled blood TCRbeta repertoires that made up the dataset. The prospective study material was composed of cDNA or gDNA derived from T cells, B-cell-depleted T cells, or PBMCs. Where HLA class I and class II types were available, the types were taken from metadata supplied by the sample provider, not from assay-based typing. The samples were drawn from the first 160 participants of the ongoing ImmuneRACE study and from 950 to 1,500 subjects provided by 6 global collaborators. What the authors observed across the whole study: Clinical and demographic metadata were provided uncurated, with the amount varying by source and participant.

According to the germline V gene, CDR1 reads MGHDK and CDR2 reads SYGVNS. From the cysteine through the phenylalanine, the CDR3 covers 13 amino acids. Just the 39-base CDR3 DNA is kept, in frame starting at base 1. Cut back by 4 bases and 2 bases, the V and J ends lie 9 bases apart. Collaborating institutions collected whole blood in K2EDTA tubes following their own protocols. For TCRbeta analysis, collaborators shipped samples in one of three forms: frozen whole blood, isolated PBMCs, or DNA extracted from either of those sample types. TCRbeta CDR3 regions were amplified from genomic DNA using the immunoSEQ Assay, a bias-controlled multiplex PCR. Turning to the authors' computational methods: The number of nucleated cells in each sample was estimated from the amplification of reference gene primers within the assay. To quantify the absolute abundance of each unique TCRbeta CDR3 rearrangement, sequence reads were collapsed and filtered. For each sample, productive Simpson clonality was calculated by taking the square root of Simpson's diversity index across productive rearrangements. TCRdb took this table from immuneACCESS and kept in-frame rearrangements with V and J called. Such tables lack part of the clones; where checked against another copy, unresolved V genes explain under half of the gap, and the rest is unexplained. Clone size and V and J calls were adopted from that table, with D and trimming inferred from the DNA. A total of about 89,000 clones appear in this sample, roughly 80% of them only once. The ten largest clones represent roughly 10% of the sample.

On this clone itself: This clone's antigen is unknown. One base away there is no much larger clone; base qualities are not given.

Recombination joined TRBV25-1 with TRBJ2-7; a confident D gene designation cannot be given. This TCR was sampled from a woman of 80 years or more with acute or convalescent COVID-19. Sequenced sample: peripheral blood. The CDR3 reads as follows: CASSGAATYEQYF. The DNA sequence is TGTGCCAGCAGTGGGGCCGCTACCTACGAGCAGTACTTC.